These T cell receptor beta chains were read from a single sample in a study of regulatory T cells in long-lasting Graves disease. TCRdb reprocessed the multiplex PCR reads with MiXCR, giving one entry per CDR3 protein. Of 300,000 to 400,000 distinct CDR3 sequences in the sample, about a sixth are singletons; the top ten hold over 20%. The input for sequencing was peripheral blood mononuclear cells (PBMCs), taken at new diagnosis, from a patient treated with antithyroid drugs. These receptors all come from a female donor with Graves disease. Each CDR3 is given with its conserved first and last residue. Each record gives: D gene, J gene, clone size, V gene, CDR3 DNA, CDR3 protein. A D gene is named only where the DNA matches it firmly. The listing skips clone size in some rows; elsewhere it reads once, few, many or a size class.

NA | TRBJ2-3 | NA | TRBV11-2 | TGTGCCAGCAGCAGAGGGGGGGCAAGGAGCACAGATACGCAGTATTTT | CASSRGGARSTDTQYF
TRBD2 | TRBJ2-3 | many | TRBV20-1 | TGCAGTGCTAGAGGGGGACTAGCGGGGGGGATGGATACGCAGTATTTT | CSARGGLAGGMDTQYF
TRBD2 | TRBJ2-7 | NA | TRBV5-4 | TGTGCCAGCAGCCTCCGGACTAGCGGGGCCTACGAGCAGTACTTC | CASSLRTSGAYEQYF
NA | TRBJ1-5 | NA | TRBV4-1 | TGCGCCAGCAGCCAAGACCCCCGGATTGATCAGCCCCAGCATTTT | CASSQDPRIDQPQHF
TRBD1 | TRBJ2-1 | many | TRBV12-5 | TGTGCTAGTGGTATAGGACAGGGGAACTACAATGAGCAGTTCTTC | CASGIGQGNYNEQFF
NA | TRBJ2-6 | many | TRBV19 | TGTGCCAGTTCACCCGGGGGAACTGGGGCCAACGTCCTGACTTTC | CASSPGGTGANVLTF
TRBD1 | TRBJ2-7 | NA | TRBV7-6 | TGTGCCAGCAGCCCGGAGTCCGGGACAGGGAGGTTCTGGCAGTACTTC | CASSPESGTGRFWQYF
NA | TRBJ1-3 | many | TRBV28 | TGTGCCAGCAGCATTTACGCGGGCTCTGGAAACACCATATATTTT | CASSIYAGSGNTIYF
TRBD1 | TRBJ1-6 | many | TRBV4-1 | TGCGCCAGCAGCCAAGATGGGGGACAGGGGTTTCGGTCACCCCTCCACTTT | CASSQDGGQGFRSPLHF
TRBD2 | TRBJ2-3 | NA | TRBV29-1 | TGCAGCGTTGATCCGCTAGCGGCCAGCACAGATACGCAGTATTTT | CSVDPLAASTDTQYF
TRBD1 | TRBJ1-3 | many | TRBV3-1 | TGTGCCAGCAGCCAAGATTGGGACAGCCATGGAAACACCATATATTTT | CASSQDWDSHGNTIYF
TRBD1 | TRBJ1-3 | NA | TRBV7-6 | TGTGCCAGCACCTCTGGGGACAGGGACTGGGACACCATATATTTT | CASTSGDRDWDTIYF